One and the same sample provided the 19 T cell receptor beta chains below, sequenced in a study of CD4+ T cells in melanoma (dated by TCRdb to the early 2020s). The library was built by means of the immunoSEQ multiplex PCR assay. Held by TCRdb, this immuneACCESS table contains in-frame sequences only and omits some clones. Under half of the omission traces to an unresolved V gene where checked; the cause of the rest is unknown. This sample gives more than 110,000 clones in total; about 90% of them show up just once. More than 1.5% of the sample lies in the top ten. These receptors came from a human donor with melanoma.

The rearrangement joins TRBV4-1 to TRBJ2-1; D is ambiguous. The ends were cut back, 2 bases at V and 3 bases at J, with 17 bases in the middle. Germline-derived CDR1 and CDR2 are MGHRA and YSYEKL. This CDR3 contains 17 residues. CDR3 protein: CASSQRMRTESYNEQFF. Written as DNA, the CDR3 is TGCGCCAGCAGCCAAAGGATGCGGACGGAGAGCTACAATGAGCAGTTCTTC.

J is TRBJ2-7 and V is TRBV4-2, with TRBD1 identical over 8 bases. Germline V gene data show CDR1 as LGHNA and CDR2 as YNFKEQ. The V segment lost 3 bases and the J segment 4 bases; nucleotides outside the gene matches: 11. The CDR3 consists of 16 residues. CDR3 residues: CASSHQEGQERYEQYF. The CDR3 DNA follows: TGTGCCAGCAGCCACCAAGAGGGACAGGAAAGATACGAGCAGTACTTC.

V gene TRBV19 combines with J gene TRBJ2-3; D might be TRBD2 (7 bases). The V gene lost 7 bases and the J gene lost 7 bases, with 18 bases spanning the gap. The CDR3 spans 14 residues. The germline V gene has CDR1 LNHDA and CDR2 SQIVND (reference sequence). Here the CDR3 DNA reads TGTGCCAGTATGATAACGGGGGGCGCGAATACGCAGTATTTT. As protein: CASMITGGANTQYF.

V is TRBV5-4 and J is TRBJ2-7; 7 nucleotides line up with TRBD1. The CDR3 is made up of 14 amino acids. Germline-derived CDR1 and CDR2 are SGHNT and YYREEE (reference sequence). The V segment lost 4 bases and the J segment 1 base; nucleotides outside the gene matches: 5. Here the CDR3 reads CASSTGASSYEQYF. CDR3 nucleotides: TGTGCCAGCAGCACAGGGGCCTCTTCCTACGAGCAGTACTTC.

A single count supports this clone. This chain links TRBV5-8 with TRBJ1-6; D is undetermined. CDR1 and CDR2 from the germline V gene are SGHTS and YDEGEE. This CDR3 region has 13 residues. The V gene lost 2 bases and the J gene lost 7 bases, with 7 bases spanning the gap. The DNA of the CDR3 is TGTGCCAGCAGCTTCCGAACGAATTCACCCCTCCACTTT. It encodes CASSFRTNSPLHF.

This rearrangement joins TRBV7-6 to TRBJ2-7; 7 nucleotides line up with TRBD2. This CDR3 spans 14 amino acids. V dropped 5 bases and J dropped 2; count of bases not matched to a gene: 6. Germline loops: CDR1 SGHVS, CDR2 FNYEAQ. The CDR3 sequence: CASSPSGGAYEQYF. In nucleotides, the CDR3 is TGTGCCAGCAGCCCTAGTGGGGGGGCCTACGAGCAGTACTTC.

The chain uses TRBV2 and TRBJ1-5; D is ambiguous. Trimming pared 5 bases from V and 9 bases from J, leaving 14 bases between. The CDR3 sequence is 13 residues long. Germline CDR1 SNHLY, CDR2 FYNNEI. The CDR3 spells CASSREGGLPQHF. The CDR3 nucleotides read TGTGCCAGCAGTCGGGAGGGCGGGTTGCCCCAGCATTTT.

The V call is TRBV10-1, the J call TRBJ2-2; TRBD1 agrees at 10 bases. Germline-derived CDR1 and CDR2 are WNHNN and SYGVQD (reference sequence). The CDR3 runs 14 residues. The J segment lost 5 bases and the V segment lost 7 bases, leaving 4 bases of the junction unmatched. CDR3 residues: CASTRDRGTGELFF. The CDR3 DNA is TGCGCCAGCACCCGGGACAGGGGTACCGGGGAGCTGTTTTTT.

This sequence joins TRBV30 and TRBJ2-7; TRBD1 aligns across 11 bases. Per germline, CDR1 GTSNPN and CDR2 SVGIG (reference sequence). The length of the CDR3 is 15 residues. V trimming: 8 bases; J trimming: 2 bases; junction bases outside the gene matches: 11. CDR3 coding DNA: TGTGCCGGTTCCGACCGGGACAGGGGGACCTACGAGCAGTACTTC. This codes for CAGSDRDRGTYEQYF.

V gene TRBV18 combines with J gene TRBJ1-5, with D possibly TRBD1 on 5 matching bases. Looked up from germline, CDR1 is KGHSH and CDR2 is LQKENI. The V end was cut by 3 bases, the J end by 5 bases, with 14 bases between. The CDR3 is made up of 15 amino acids. The CDR3 DNA is TGTGCCAGCTCACCGACAACAGGTCTTGATCAGCCCCAGCATTTT. Translated: CASSPTTGLDQPQHF.

This clone was picked up one time. The J gene is TRBJ1-5, the V gene TRBV9; no definite D call. V lost 0 bases to trimming and J lost 7 bases, with 20 bases between them. Germline values: CDR1 SGDLS, CDR2 YYNGEE. This CDR3 has 17 amino acids. CDR3 DNA sequence: TGTGCCAGCAGCGTAGTAGACCGACGGACGTTTGGGCAGCCCCAGCATTTT. Amino acid sequence: CASSVVDRRTFGQPQHF.

This chain joins TRBV18 and TRBJ1-1; D perhaps matches TRBD1 (5 bases). CDR3 size: 13 residues. Between the trimmed V and J ends, which lost 4 bases and 3 bases, there was a span of 9 bases. Germline CDR1 and CDR2: KGHSH and LQKENI. The CDR3 sequence: CASSQGFDTEAFF. The CDR3 DNA sequence: TGTGCCAGCTCACAGGGGTTTGACACTGAAGCTTTCTTT.

The rearrangement links TRBV7-2 to TRBJ1-1; no clear D gene. The CDR3 sequence is 13 residues long. With 3 bases removed from V and 0 bases from J, the gap between germline ends came to 5 bases. Germline-derived CDR1 and CDR2 are SGHTA and FQGNSA. The CDR3 coding sequence is TGTGCCAGCAGCTTCACGGTGAACACTGAAGCTTTCTTT. It encodes CASSFTVNTEAFF.

V gene TRBV5-4 combines with J gene TRBJ1-2; perhaps TRBD1 as D (5 bases). Germline lookup yields CDR1 SGHNT and CDR2 YYREEE (reference sequence). The ends were cut back, 4 bases at V and 1 base at J, with 11 bases in the middle. The CDR3 covers 14 residues. In DNA form, the CDR3 reads TGTGCCAGCAGCCGGGGGTGGGATAACTATGGCTACACCTTC. This encodes CASSRGWDNYGYTF.

This rearrangement joins TRBV7-9 to TRBJ2-1; the D gene is possibly TRBD1 (6 bases). The CDR3 runs 15 residues. Trimming removed 5 bases at V and 6 bases at J, with 17 bases between. CDR1 and CDR2 from the germline V gene are SEHNR and FQNEAQ (reference sequence). The DNA for the CDR3 is TGTGCCAGCAGCGCACAGGGTACTTCGGGCAATGAGCAGTTCTTC. This encodes CASSAQGTSGNEQFF.

The chain combines TRBV4-2 with TRBJ2-6; D gene ambiguous. CDR3 length equals 14 residues. In germline, CDR1 is LGHNA, CDR2 YNFKEQ. V was clipped by 1 base and J by 2 bases, with 3 bases between them. CDR3: CASSQGPGANVLTF. The CDR3 coding sequence is TGTGCCAGCAGCCAAGGTCCTGGGGCCAACGTCCTGACTTTC.

The V gene is TRBV18, the J gene TRBJ1-4, with TRBD1 as a possible D gene (6 bases). The length of the CDR3 is 13 residues. V was pared by 4 bases and J by 5 bases, with 8 bases between. Germline CDR1 reads KGHSH; CDR2 reads LQKENI. The CDR3 nucleotides read TGTGCCAGCTCACGGGGGGCAAATGAAAAACTGTTTTTT. This sequence encodes CASSRGANEKLFF.

About this clone: In the same sample, other DNA sequences code for this CDR3. V usage is TRBV6-5 and J usage is TRBJ1-2; the D gene is possibly TRBD1 (5 bases). Per germline, CDR1 MNHEY and CDR2 SVGAGI. The V gene lost 4 bases and the J gene lost 8 bases, with 8 bases spanning the gap. This CDR3 has 11 residues. The DNA of the CDR3 is TGTGCCAGCAGTTCTCGGGGGGGCTACACCTTC. This translates into CASSSRGGYTF.

In this sample, this clone turned up once. CDR3 in amino acids: CASRAEWETQYF. The CDR3 DNA is TGTGCCAGCAGGGCGGAGTGGGAGACCCAGTACTTC. The rearrangement links TRBV2 to TRBJ2-5; no reliable D call. Germline values: CDR1 SNHLY, CDR2 FYNNEI. The CDR3 sequence is 12 residues long. Between the trimmed V and J ends, which lost 6 bases and 5 bases, there was a span of 10 bases.